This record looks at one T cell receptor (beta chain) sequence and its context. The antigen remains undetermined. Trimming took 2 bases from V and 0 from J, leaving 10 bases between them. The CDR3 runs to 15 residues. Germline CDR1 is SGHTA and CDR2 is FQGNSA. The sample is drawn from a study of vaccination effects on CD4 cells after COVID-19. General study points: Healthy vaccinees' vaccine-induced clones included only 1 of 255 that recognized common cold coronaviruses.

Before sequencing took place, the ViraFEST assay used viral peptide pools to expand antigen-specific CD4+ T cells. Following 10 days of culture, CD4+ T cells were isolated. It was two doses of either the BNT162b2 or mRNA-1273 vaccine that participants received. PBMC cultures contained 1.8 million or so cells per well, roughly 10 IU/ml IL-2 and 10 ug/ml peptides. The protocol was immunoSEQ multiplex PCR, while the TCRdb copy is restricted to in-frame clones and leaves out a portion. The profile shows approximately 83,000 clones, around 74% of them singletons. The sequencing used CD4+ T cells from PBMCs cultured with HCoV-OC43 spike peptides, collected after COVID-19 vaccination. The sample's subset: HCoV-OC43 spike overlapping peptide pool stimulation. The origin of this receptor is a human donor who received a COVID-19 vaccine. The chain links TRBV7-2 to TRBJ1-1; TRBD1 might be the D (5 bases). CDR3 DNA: TGTGCCAGCAGCTTACCGGAGGGGTTGAACACTGAAGCTTTCTTT. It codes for CASSLPEGLNTEAFF.